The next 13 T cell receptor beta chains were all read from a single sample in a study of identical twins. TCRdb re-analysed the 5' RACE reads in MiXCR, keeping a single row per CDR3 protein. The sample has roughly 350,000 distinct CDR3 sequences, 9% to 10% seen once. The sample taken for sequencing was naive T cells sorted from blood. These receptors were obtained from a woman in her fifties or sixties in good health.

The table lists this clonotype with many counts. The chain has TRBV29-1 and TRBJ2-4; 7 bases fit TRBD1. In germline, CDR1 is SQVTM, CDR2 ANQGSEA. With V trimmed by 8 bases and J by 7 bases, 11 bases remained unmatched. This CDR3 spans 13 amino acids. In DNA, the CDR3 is TGCAGCATGTATCTCCCGACAGGGAACATTCAGTACTTC. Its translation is CSMYLPTGNIQYF.

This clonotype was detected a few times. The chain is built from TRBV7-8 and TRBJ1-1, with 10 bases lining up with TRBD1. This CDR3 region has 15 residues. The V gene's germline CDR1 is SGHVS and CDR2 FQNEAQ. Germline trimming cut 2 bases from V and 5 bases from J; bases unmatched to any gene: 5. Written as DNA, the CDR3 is TGTGCCAGCAGCTTACGACAGGGGGCCAAGACTGAAGCTTTCTTT. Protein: CASSLRQGAKTEAFF.

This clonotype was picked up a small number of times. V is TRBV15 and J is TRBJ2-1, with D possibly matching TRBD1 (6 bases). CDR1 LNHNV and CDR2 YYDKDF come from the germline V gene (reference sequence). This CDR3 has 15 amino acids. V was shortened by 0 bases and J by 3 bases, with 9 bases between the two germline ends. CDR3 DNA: TGTGCCACCAGCAGAGATGACAGGCTCTACAATGAGCAGTTCTTC. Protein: CATSRDDRLYNEQFF.

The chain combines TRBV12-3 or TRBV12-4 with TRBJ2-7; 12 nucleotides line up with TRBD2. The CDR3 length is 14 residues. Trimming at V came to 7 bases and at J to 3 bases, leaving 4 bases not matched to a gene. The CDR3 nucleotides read TGTGCCAGCACCCCTAGCGGGAGGGACTACGAGCAGTACTTC. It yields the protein CASTPSGRDYEQYF.

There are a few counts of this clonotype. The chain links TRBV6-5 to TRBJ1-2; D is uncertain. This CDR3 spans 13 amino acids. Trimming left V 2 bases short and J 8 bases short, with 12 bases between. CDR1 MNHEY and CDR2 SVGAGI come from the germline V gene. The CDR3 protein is CASSYARLGGYTF. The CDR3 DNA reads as TGTGCCAGCAGTTACGCCCGACTTGGGGGCTACACCTTC.

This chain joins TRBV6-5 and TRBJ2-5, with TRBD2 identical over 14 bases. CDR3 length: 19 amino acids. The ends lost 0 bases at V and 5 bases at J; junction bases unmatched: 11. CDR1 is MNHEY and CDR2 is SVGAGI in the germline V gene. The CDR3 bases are TGTGCCAGCAGTTACTCCTGGACGGGGACTAGCGGGAGTTTGGAGACCCAGTACTTC. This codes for CASSYSWTGTSGSLETQYF.

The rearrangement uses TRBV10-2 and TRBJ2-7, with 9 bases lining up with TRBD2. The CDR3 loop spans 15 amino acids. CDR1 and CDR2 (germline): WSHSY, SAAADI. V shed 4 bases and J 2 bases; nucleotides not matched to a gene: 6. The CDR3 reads CASSVSAGGTYEQYV. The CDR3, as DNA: TGCGCCAGCAGTGTATCAGCGGGAGGAACCTACGAGCAGTACGTC.

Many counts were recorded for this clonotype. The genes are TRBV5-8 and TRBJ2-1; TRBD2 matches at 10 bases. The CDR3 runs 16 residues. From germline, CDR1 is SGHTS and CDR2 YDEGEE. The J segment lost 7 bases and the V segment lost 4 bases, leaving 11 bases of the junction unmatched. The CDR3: CASSPIPGLAINEQFF. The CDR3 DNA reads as TGTGCCAGCAGCCCCATACCGGGACTAGCGATAAATGAGCAGTTCTTC.

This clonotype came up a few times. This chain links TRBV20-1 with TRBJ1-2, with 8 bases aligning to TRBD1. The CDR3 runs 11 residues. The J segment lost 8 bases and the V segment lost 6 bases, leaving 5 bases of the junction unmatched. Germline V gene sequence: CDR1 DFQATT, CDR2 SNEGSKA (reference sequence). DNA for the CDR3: TGCAGTGCCAAGACAGGGGAAGGCTACACCTTC. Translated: CSAKTGEGYTF.

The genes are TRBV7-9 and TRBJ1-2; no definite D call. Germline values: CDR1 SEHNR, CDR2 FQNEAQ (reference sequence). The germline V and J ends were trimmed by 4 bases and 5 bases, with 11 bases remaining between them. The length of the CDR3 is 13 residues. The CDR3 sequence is CASSSPGKYGYTF. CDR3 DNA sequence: TGTGCCAGCAGCTCGCCCGGGAAATATGGCTACACCTTC.

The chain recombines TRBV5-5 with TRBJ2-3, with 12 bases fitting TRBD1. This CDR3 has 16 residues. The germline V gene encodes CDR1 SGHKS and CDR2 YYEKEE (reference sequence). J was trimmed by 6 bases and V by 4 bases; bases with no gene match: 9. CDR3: CASSPWDRGLSDTQYF. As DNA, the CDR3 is TGTGCCAGCAGCCCGTGGGACAGGGGGCTATCCGATACGCAGTATTTT. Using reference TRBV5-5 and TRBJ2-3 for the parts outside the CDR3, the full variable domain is DAGVTQSPTHLIKTRGQQVTLRCSPISGHKSVSWYQQVLGQGPQFIFQYYEKEERGRGNFPDRFSARQFPNYSSELNVNALLLGDSALYLCASSPWDRGLSDTQYFGPGTRLTVL.

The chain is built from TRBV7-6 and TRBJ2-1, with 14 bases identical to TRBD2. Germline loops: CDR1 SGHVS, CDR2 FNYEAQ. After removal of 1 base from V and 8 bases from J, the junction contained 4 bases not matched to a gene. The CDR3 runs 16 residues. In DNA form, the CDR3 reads TGTGCCAGCAGCTTAGAGACTAGCGGGAGGGCCTATGAGCAGTTCTTC. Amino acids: CASSLETSGRAYEQFF.

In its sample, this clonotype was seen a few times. CDR3 nucleotides: TGTGCCTGCGGCTTGGGGACCGGGGAGCTGTTTTTT. It is translated as CACGLGTGELFF. The genes are TRBV6-2 or TRBV6-3 and TRBJ2-2; no clear D gene. The CDR3 contains 12 residues. CDR1 MNHEY and CDR2 SVGEGT come from the germline V gene. V dropped 11 bases and J dropped 5 bases, with 12 bases sitting between them.